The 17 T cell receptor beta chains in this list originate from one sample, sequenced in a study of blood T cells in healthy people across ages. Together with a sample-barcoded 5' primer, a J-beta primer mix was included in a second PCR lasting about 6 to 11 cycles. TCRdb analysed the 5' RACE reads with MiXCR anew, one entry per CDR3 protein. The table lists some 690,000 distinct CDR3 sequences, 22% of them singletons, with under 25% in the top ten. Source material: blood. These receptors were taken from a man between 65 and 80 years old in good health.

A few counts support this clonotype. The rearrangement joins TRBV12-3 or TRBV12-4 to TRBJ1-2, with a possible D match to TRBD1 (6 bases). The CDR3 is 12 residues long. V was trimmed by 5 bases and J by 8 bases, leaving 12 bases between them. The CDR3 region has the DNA TGTGCCAGCAGTGGACAGTGGAGGGGCTACACCTTC. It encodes CASSGQWRGYTF.

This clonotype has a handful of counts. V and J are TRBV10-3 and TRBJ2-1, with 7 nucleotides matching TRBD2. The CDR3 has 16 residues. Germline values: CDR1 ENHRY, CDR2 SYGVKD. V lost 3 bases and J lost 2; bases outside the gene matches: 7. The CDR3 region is CAISEPGLTTYNEQFF. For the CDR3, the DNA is TGTGCCATCAGTGAACCGGGACTAACGACCTACAATGAGCAGTTCTTC.

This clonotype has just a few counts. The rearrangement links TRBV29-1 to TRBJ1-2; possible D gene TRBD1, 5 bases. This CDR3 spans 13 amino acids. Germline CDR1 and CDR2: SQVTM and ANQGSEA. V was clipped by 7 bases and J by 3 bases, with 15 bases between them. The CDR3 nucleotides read TGCAGCGCCCTGAAGGCCAGGGACTATGGCTACACCTTC. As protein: CSALKARDYGYTF.

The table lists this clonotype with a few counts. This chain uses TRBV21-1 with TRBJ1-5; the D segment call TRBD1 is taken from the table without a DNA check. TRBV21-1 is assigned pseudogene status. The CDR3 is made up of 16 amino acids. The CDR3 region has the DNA TGTGCCAGCAGCAAAGAAGATCGGGGGAGGAAACAGCCCCAGCATTTT. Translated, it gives CASSKEDRGRKQPQHF.

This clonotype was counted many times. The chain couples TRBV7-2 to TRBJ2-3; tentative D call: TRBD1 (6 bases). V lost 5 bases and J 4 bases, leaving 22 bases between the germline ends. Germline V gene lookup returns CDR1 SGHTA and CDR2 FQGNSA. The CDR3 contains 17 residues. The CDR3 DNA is TGTGCCAGCAGCCTCACTTCAGACAGGTTTCGCCCAGATACGCAGTATTTT. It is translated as CASSLTSDRFRPDTQYF. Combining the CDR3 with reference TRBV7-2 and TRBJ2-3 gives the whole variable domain GAGVSQSPSNKVTEKGKDVELRCDPISGHTALYWYRQSLGQGLEFLIYFQGNSAPDKSGLPSDRFSAERTGGSVSTLTIQRTQQEDSAVYLCASSLTSDRFRPDTQYFGPGTRLTVL.

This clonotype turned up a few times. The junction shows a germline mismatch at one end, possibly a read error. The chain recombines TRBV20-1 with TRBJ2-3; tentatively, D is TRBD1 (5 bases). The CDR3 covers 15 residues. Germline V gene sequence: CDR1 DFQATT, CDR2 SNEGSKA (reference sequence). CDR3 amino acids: CSARRTGFSTDTQCF. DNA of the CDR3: TGCAGTGCTAGGAGAACAGGTTTCAGCACAGATACGCAGTGTTTT.

The CDR3 DNA reads TGCAGTGCTGATAACAGGGACCTGAGCTCTGGAAACACCATATATTTT. Translating gives CSADNRDLSSGNTIYF. The chain employs TRBV20-1 and TRBJ1-3; TRBD1 is a possible D gene (6 bases). Trimming removed 5 bases from V and 0 bases from J, with 17 bases in between. This CDR3 region has 16 residues. Germline V CDR1 and CDR2: DFQATT, SNEGSKA (reference sequence).

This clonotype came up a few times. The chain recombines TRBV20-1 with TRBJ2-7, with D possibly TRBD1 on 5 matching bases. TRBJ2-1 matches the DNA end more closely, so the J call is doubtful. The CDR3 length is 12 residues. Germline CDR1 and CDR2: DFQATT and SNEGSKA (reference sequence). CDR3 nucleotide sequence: TGCAGTGCCTACCGCACAGGAAACGAGCAGTTCTTC. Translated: CSAYRTGNEQFF.

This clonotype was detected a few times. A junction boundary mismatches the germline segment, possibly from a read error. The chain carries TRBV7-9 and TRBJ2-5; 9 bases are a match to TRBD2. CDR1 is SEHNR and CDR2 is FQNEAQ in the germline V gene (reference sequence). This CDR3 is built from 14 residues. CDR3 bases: TGTGCCAGCAGTCGAATAGCGGGAGCAGAGGCCCAGTACTTC. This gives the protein CASSRIAGAEAQYF.

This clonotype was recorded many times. The CDR3 DNA is TGCAGTGCTAGAGATAGTTCCTCTGGGGCCAACGTCCTGACTTTC. Its protein product is CSARDSSSGANVLTF. The chain joins TRBV20-1 to TRBJ2-6; D gene unclear. The CDR3 covers 15 residues. Between the trimmed V and J ends, which lost 0 bases and 0 bases, there was a span of 6 bases. Germline CDR1 DFQATT, CDR2 SNEGSKA (reference sequence).

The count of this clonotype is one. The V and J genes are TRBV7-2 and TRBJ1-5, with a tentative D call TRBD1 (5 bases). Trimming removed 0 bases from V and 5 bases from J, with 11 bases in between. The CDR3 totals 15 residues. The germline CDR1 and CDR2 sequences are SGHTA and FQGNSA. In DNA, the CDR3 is TGTGCCAGCAGCTTAGCGTGGGGGTCCGATCAGCCCCAGCATTTT. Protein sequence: CASSLAWGSDQPQHF.

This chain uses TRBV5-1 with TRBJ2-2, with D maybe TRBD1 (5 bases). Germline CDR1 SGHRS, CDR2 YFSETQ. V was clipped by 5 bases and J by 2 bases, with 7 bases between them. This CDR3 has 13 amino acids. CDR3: CASRQGNTGELFF. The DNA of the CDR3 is TGCGCCAGCAGGCAGGGAAACACCGGGGAGCTGTTTTTT.

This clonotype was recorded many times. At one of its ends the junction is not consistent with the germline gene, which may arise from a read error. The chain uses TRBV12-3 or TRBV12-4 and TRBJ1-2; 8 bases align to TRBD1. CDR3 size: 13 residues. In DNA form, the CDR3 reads TGCGCCAGCAGCTCTGGACAGGGTTATGGCTACACCTTC. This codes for CASSSGQGYGYTF.

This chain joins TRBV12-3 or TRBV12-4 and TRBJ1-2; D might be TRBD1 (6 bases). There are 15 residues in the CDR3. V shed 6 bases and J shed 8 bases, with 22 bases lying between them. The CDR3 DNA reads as TGTGCCAGCAGCGCGGGGGCTGGTGTTATGGGGGGCTACACCTTC. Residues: CASSAGAGVMGGYTF.

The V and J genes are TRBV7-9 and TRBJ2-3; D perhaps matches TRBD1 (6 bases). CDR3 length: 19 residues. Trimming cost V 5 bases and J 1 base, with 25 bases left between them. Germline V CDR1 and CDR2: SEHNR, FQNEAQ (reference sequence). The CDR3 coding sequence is TGTGCCAGCAGCCCTAGACTTTCGTCTCAGGGGAGAGGCACAGATACGCAGTATTTT. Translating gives CASSPRLSSQGRGTDTQYF. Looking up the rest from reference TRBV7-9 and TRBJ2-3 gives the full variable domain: DTGVSQNPRHKITKRGQNVTFRCDPISEHNRLYWYRQTLGQGPEFLTYFQNEAQLEKSRLLSDRFSAERPKGSFSTLEIQRTEQGDSAMYLCASSPRLSSQGRGTDTQYFGPGTRLTVL.

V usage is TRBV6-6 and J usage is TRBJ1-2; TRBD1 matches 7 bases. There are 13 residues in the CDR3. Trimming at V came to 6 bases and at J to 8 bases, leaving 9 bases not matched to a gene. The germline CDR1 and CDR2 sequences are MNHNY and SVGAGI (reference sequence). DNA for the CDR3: TGTGCCAGCAGACAGACAGGGTCAGACGGCTACACCTTC. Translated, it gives CASRQTGSDGYTF.

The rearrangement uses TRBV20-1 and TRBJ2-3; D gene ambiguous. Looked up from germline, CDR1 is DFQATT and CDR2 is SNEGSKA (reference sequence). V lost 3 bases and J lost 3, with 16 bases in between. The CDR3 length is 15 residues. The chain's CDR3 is CSARVPGKRTDTQYF. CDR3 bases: TGCAGTGCTAGGGTTCCAGGAAAGAGGACAGATACGCAGTATTTT.